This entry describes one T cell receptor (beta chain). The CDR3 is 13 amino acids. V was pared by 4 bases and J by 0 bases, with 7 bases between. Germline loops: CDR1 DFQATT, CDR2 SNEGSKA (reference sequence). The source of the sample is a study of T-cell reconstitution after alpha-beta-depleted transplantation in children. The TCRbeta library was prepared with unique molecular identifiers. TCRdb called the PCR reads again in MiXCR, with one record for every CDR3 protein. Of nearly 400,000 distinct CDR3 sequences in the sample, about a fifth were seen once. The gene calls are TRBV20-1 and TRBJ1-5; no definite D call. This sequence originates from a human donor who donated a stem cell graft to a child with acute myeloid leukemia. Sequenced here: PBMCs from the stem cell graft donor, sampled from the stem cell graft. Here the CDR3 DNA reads TGCAGTGCTATCGGAAGTAGCAATCAGCCCCAGCATTTT. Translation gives CSAIGSSNQPQHF.